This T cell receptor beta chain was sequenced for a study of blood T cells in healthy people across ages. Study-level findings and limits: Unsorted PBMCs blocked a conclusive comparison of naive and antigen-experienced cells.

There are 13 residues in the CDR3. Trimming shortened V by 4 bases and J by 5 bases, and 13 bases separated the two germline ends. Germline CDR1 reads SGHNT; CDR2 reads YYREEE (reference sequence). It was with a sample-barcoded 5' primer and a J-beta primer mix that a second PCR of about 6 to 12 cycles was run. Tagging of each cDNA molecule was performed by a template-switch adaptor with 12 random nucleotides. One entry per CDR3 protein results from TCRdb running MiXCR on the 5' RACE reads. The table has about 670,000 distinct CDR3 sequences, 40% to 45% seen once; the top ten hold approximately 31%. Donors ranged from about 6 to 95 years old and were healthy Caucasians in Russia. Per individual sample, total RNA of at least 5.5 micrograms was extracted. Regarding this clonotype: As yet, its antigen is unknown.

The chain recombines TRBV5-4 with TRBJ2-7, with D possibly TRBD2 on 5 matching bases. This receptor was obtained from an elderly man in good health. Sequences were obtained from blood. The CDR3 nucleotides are TGTGCCAGCAGCCATCGGACTTCTCACGAGCAGTACTTC. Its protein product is CASSHRTSHEQYF. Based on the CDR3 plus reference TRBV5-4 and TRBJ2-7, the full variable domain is ETGVTQSPTHLIKTRGQQVTLRCSSQSGHNTVSWYQQALGQGPQFIFQYYREEENGRGNFPPRFSGLQFPNYSSELNVNALELDDSALYLCASSHRTSHEQYFGPGTRLTVT.